This T cell receptor (beta chain) came from a study of cytomegalovirus exposure and HLA in healthy donors. Study results and limitations: TCR beta chains numbering 164 were designated cytomegalovirus-associated. Serostatus for CMV was the only available immune exposure information. Accurate predictions that matched the HLA-A and HLA-B alleles of most subjects were reportedly made from TCR beta sequences.

Germline V CDR1 and CDR2: SNHLY, FYNNEI. CDR3 length equals 13 residues. V was trimmed by 4 bases and J by 2 bases, leaving 8 bases between them. Use of 60 Vbeta and 13 Jbeta primers characterized the PCR. Methods used by the authors: In a later analysis, the count reached 76 million or so unique TCR beta chains, with 9 million to 11 million shared. Profiling relied on immunoSEQ multiplex PCR, and the TCRdb table lists in-frame clones only, not all of them. The D gene and trimming were derived from the DNA, and the V and J assignments and clone size from that table. The sample lists about 210,000 clones, around four fifths seen once, with about 9.4% in the top ten. Points on this clone: What it binds is not known.

The sample taken for sequencing was PBMCs. J is TRBJ2-5 and V is TRBV2; perhaps TRBD2 as D (5 bases). The receptor was isolated from a woman aged 50 to 60 in good health and CMV-seropositive. CDR3 coding DNA: TGTGCCAGCAGTGGAGGGCGGCAAGAGACCCAGTACTTC. Translation gives CASSGGRQETQYF.